The 24 T cell receptor beta chains listed next were all sequenced from one sample in a study of monozygotic twins with inflammatory bowel disease. TCRdb reprocessed the 5' RACE reads, keeping one entry per CDR3 protein, no DNA. This table lists about 150,000 distinct CDR3 sequences. The sequenced sample consisted of blood. The receptors were sampled from a human donor with ulcerative colitis or Crohn's disease, or a healthy co-twin of an affected twin (not recorded which).

The chain employs TRBV7-2 and TRBJ2-1; TCRdb returns TRBD2, unconfirmable since there is no DNA. Looked up from germline, CDR1 is SGHTA and CDR2 is FQGNSA. CDR3 size: 15 residues. This chain's CDR3 is CASSQLAVTYNEQFF.

This chain uses TRBV5-1 with TRBJ2-4. Germline CDR1 SGHRS, CDR2 YFSETQ. The CDR3 consists of 16 residues. The chain's CDR3 is CASSVTASLAKNIQYF.

This chain uses TRBV7-9 with TRBJ2-1; TCRdb's D gene call, TRBD2, goes unchecked for lack of DNA. Per the germline V gene, CDR1 is SEHNR and CDR2 is FQNEAQ (reference sequence). The CDR3 is 16 residues long. CDR3: CASRARTSGSGTEQFF.

J is TRBJ1-1 and V is TRBV5-5. Germline V gene lookup returns CDR1 SGHKS and CDR2 YYEKEE (reference sequence). This CDR3 contains 14 residues. The CDR3 sequence: CASSWGPLNTEAFF.

V gene TRBV5-1 combines with J gene TRBJ2-7; with no DNA, the TCRdb D assignment of TRBD1 cannot be verified. Germline V gene sequence: CDR1 SGHRS, CDR2 YFSETQ. The CDR3 has 14 residues. The CDR3 loop is CASSLGYRGLEQYF.

The V gene is TRBV21-1, the J gene TRBJ1-6; no DNA is available, so the TRBD1 call from TCRdb remains unchecked. TRBV21-1 is a recognized pseudogene. The CDR3 totals 14 residues. The CDR3 here is CASTAGPRNSPLHF.

The chain joins TRBV9 to TRBJ1-6; TCRdb picks TRBD1, but there is no DNA to check that call. CDR3 length: 14 amino acids. Germline loops: CDR1 SGDLS, CDR2 YYNGEE. The CDR3 protein is CASSVSQGRSPLHF.

The chain uses TRBV4-3 and TRBJ2-1. From germline, CDR1 is LGHNA and CDR2 YSLEER. The CDR3 has 19 residues. The CDR3 protein is CASSQRKFVGSPSYNEQFF.

The V call is TRBV28, the J call TRBJ2-1; there is no DNA to check the TCRdb D call of TRBD2. Germline V gives CDR1 MDHEN, CDR2 SYDVKM. CDR3 length: 16 residues. The CDR3: CASSRPGTSGYNEQFF.

The chain recombines TRBV20-1 with TRBJ2-5; TCRdb indicates TRBD1, and absent DNA this call remains unverified. The CDR3 has 14 amino acids. CDR1 and CDR2 (germline): DFQATT, SNEGSKA (reference sequence). The CDR3 sequence is CSAQGPVGQETQYF.

The chain carries TRBV18 and TRBJ2-5. There are 13 residues in the CDR3. Germline CDR1 and CDR2: KGHSH and LQKENI. The CDR3 is CASSPWGQGTQYF.

This chain connects TRBV19 to TRBJ2-5. CDR1 is LNHDA and CDR2 is SQIVND in the germline V gene (reference sequence). The CDR3 runs to 11 residues. CDR3 residues: CASSIQETQYF.

The chain employs TRBV5-1 and TRBJ1-1. Germline CDR1 is SGHRS and CDR2 is YFSETQ. The CDR3 has 13 amino acids. CDR3 sequence: CASSWSGDTEAFF.

The rearrangement uses TRBV12-3 or TRBV12-4 and TRBJ1-1. The CDR3 totals 12 residues. The CDR3 region is CASRDGYTEAFF.

The chain employs TRBV10-3 and TRBJ2-6. The CDR3 contains 15 residues. Germline CDR1 ENHRY, CDR2 SYGVKD. The CDR3 region is CAIRTQGSGANVLTF.

The chain joins TRBV5-1 to TRBJ2-1; no DNA is available, so the TRBD2 call from TCRdb remains unchecked. Germline V gives CDR1 SGHRS, CDR2 YFSETQ. The CDR3 has 16 amino acids. The CDR3 sequence: CASSRLAGGTNNEQFF.

This chain uses TRBV6-1 with TRBJ1-5; TCRdb names TRBD1, which stays unverified in the absence of DNA. The CDR3 covers 15 residues. CDR1 is MNHNS, CDR2 SASEGT, per germline. The CDR3 sequence is CASSSRDRRDQPQHF.

V usage is TRBV6-1 and J usage is TRBJ2-3. Germline V gene lookup returns CDR1 MNHNS and CDR2 SASEGT. The CDR3 runs to 12 residues. CDR3 in amino acids: CASSELTDTQYF.

V usage is TRBV5-1 and J usage is TRBJ2-7; as DNA is missing, the TRBD2 call by TCRdb cannot be tested. The CDR3 covers 15 residues. CDR1 is SGHRS and CDR2 is YFSETQ in the germline V gene. The CDR3 sequence: CASSLNGGSVNEQYF.

The chain recombines TRBV27 with TRBJ2-7; TCRdb returns TRBD1, unconfirmable since there is no DNA. Germline-derived CDR1 and CDR2 are MNHEY and SMNVEV (reference sequence). The CDR3 is 14 amino acids. CDR3 loop: CASSLGPYSYEQYF.

The gene calls are TRBV20-1 and TRBJ2-1; the TRBD1 assignment by TCRdb is unverifiable without DNA. The CDR3 runs to 14 residues. CDR1 is DFQATT, CDR2 SNEGSKA, per germline (reference sequence). The CDR3 sequence: CSARDRRGADEQFF.

The rearrangement joins TRBV20-1 to TRBJ2-5; TCRdb picks TRBD2, but there is no DNA to check that call. CDR3 length equals 15 residues. CDR1 and CDR2 (germline): DFQATT, SNEGSKA (reference sequence). CDR3 residues: CSARAPLAEQETQYF.

The J gene is TRBJ2-3, the V gene TRBV10-3; TCRdb calls TRBD1, which cannot be checked without DNA. The CDR3 consists of 15 residues. The germline V gene encodes CDR1 ENHRY and CDR2 SYGVKD. The CDR3 is CAISEGSGGTDTQYF.

The V and J genes are TRBV6-1 and TRBJ1-5. Germline V gives CDR1 MNHNS, CDR2 SASEGT. The CDR3 has 15 residues. CDR3 protein: CASSRRPYSNQPQHF.